The 4 T cell receptor beta chains below were found in one sample sequenced in a study of cytomegalovirus exposure and HLA in healthy donors. PCR was performed using 60 Vbeta and 13 Jbeta primers. The assay was immunoSEQ multiplex PCR, and TCRdb's table has in-frame clones only and misses some. The sample yields some 110,000 clones, about 62% seen once. The sequenced sample was PBMCs. All receptors derive from a woman in her thirties or forties in good health and CMV-seropositive.

The chain is built from TRBV19 and TRBJ1-5; D unclear. Germline CDR1 reads LNHDA; CDR2 reads SQIVND (reference sequence). There are 14 residues in the CDR3. V dropped 5 bases and J dropped 0 bases, with 8 bases sitting between them. CDR3 sequence reads: CASSPQISNQPQHF. The CDR3 DNA follows: TGTGCCAGTAGTCCCCAAATTAGCAATCAGCCCCAGCATTTT.

In its sample, this clone was seen once. The chain employs TRBV10-1 and TRBJ1-1; 7 bases align to TRBD1. CDR3 length: 14 residues. V shed 6 bases and J 2 bases; nucleotides not matched to a gene: 6. The V gene's germline CDR1 is WNHNN and CDR2 SYGVQD (reference sequence). The chain's CDR3 is CASRLRDRNTEAFF. The CDR3 coding sequence is TGCGCCAGCAGGCTCCGGGACAGAAACACTGAAGCTTTCTTT.

The rearrangement uses TRBV5-1 and TRBJ2-2, with a tentative D call TRBD1 (7 bases). The CDR3 contains 15 residues. Between the trimmed V and J ends, which lost 0 bases and 5 bases, there was a span of 11 bases. Looked up from germline, CDR1 is SGHRS and CDR2 is YFSETQ. The CDR3 bases are TGCGCCAGCAGCTTGGTGGCAGGGGGGACCGGGGAGCTGTTTTTT. It specifies CASSLVAGGTGELFF.

This chain uses TRBV18 with TRBJ2-5, with 7 bases lining up with TRBD1. The CDR3 is 16 residues long. Germline V gene data show CDR1 as KGHSH and CDR2 as LQKENI. V lost 1 base, J lost 5 bases, and 10 bases stayed unmatched. CDR3 DNA: TGTGCCAGCTCACCACGGAACAGGGGCCGCCCGGAGACCCAGTACTTC. It codes for CASSPRNRGRPETQYF.